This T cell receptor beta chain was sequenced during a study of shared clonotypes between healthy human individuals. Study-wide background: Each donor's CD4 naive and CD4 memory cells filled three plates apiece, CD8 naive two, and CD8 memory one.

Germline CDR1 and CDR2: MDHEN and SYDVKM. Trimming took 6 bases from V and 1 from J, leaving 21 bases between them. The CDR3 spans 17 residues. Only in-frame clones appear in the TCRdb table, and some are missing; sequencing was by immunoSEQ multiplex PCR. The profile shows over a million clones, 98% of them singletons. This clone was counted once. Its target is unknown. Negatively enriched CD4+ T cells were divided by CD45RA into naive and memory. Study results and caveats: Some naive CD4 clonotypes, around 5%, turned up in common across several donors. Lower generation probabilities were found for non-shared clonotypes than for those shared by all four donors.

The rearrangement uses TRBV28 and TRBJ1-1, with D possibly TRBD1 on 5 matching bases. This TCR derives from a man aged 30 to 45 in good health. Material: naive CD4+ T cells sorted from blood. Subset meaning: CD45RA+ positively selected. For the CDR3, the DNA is TGTGCCAGCAGATCGACAGCCAGCCCGTCGAAGAACACTGAAGCTTTCTTT. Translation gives CASRSTASPSKNTEAFF.